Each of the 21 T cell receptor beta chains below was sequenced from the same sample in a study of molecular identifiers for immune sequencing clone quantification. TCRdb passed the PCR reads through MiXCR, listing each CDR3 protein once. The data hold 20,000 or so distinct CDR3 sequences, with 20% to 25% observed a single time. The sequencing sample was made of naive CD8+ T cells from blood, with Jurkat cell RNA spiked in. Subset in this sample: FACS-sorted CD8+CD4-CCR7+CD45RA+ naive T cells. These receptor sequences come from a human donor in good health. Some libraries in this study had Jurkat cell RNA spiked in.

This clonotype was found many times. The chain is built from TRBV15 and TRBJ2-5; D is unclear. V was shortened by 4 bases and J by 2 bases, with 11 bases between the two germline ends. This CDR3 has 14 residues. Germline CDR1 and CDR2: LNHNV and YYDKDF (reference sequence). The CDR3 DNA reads TGTGCCACCAGCACCCTAAACGATCAAGAGACCCAGTACTTC. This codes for CATSTLNDQETQYF.

The CDR3 loop is CASSPGQRYGYTF. The DNA for the CDR3 is TGTGCCAGCAGCCCGGGACAGAGATATGGCTACACCTTC. This chain uses TRBV11-2 with TRBJ1-2; TRBD1 agrees at 7 bases. Germline V gene lookup returns CDR1 SGHAT and CDR2 FQNNGV. Losses at the gene ends were 5 bases for V and 5 bases for J; bases not matched to a gene: 5. CDR3 length: 13 amino acids.

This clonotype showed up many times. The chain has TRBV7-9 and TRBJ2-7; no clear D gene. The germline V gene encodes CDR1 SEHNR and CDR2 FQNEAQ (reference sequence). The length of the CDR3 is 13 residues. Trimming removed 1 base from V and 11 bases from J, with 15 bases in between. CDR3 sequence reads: CASSLDFSGVEYF. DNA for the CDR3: TGTGCCAGCAGCTTAGATTTTTCAGGAGTGGAGTACTTC.

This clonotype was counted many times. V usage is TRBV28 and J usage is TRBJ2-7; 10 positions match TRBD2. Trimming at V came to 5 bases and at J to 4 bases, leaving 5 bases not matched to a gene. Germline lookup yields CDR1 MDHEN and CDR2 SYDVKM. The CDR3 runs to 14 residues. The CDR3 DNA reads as TGTGCCAGCAGTAGCGGGAGGGATTGGTACGAGCAGTACTTC. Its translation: CASSSGRDWYEQYF.

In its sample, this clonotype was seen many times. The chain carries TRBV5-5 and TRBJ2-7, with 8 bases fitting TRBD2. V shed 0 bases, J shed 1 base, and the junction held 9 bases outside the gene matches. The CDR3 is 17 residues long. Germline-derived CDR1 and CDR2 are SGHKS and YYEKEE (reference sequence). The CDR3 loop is CASSLVVAGTGSYEQYF. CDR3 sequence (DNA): TGTGCCAGCAGCTTGGTAGTAGCGGGAACAGGATCCTACGAGCAGTACTTC.

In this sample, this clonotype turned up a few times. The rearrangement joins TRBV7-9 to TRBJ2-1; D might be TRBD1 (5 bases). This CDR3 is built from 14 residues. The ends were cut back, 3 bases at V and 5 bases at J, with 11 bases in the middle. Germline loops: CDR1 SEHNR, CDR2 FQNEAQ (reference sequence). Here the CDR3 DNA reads TGTGCCAGCAGCTTCCAGGGCTTGGACAATGAGCAGTTCTTC. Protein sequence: CASSFQGLDNEQFF.

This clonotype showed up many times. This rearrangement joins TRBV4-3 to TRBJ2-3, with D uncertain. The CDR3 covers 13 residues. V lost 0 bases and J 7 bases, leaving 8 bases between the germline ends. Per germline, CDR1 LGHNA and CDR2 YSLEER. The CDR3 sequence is CASSQERPNTQYF. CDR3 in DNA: TGCGCCAGCAGCCAAGAGCGACCAAATACGCAGTATTTT.

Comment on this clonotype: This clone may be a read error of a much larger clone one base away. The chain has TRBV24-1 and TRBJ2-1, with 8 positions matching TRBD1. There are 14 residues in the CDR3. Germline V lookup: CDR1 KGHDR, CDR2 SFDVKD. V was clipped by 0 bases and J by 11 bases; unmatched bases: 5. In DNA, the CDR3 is TGTGCCACCAGTGATTTGCAGGGGGCGTCTAAGCAGTTCTTC. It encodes CATSDLQGASKQFF.

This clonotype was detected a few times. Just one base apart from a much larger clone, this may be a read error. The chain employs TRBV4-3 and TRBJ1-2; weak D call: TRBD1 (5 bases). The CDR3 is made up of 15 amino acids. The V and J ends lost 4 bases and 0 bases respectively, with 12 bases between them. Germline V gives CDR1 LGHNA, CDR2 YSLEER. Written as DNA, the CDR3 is TGCGCCAGCAGCCGAGGTTGGGACCCTAACTATGGCTACACCTTC. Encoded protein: CASSRGWDPNYGYTF.

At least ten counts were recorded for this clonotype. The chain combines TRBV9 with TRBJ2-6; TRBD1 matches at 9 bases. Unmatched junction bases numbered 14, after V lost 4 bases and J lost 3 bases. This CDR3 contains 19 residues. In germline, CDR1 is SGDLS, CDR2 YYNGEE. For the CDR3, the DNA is TGTGCCAGCAGCCCCCGGGACAGGGACGCCTCTTATGGGGCCAACGTCCTGACTTTC. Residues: CASSPRDRDASYGANVLTF.

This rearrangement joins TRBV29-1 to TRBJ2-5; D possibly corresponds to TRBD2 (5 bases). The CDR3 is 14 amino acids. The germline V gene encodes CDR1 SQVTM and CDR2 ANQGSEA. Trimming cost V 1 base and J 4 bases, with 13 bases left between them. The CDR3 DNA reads TGCAGCGTTGAAGCTGAAGGCGCGGGAGAGACCCAGTACTTC. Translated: CSVEAEGAGETQYF.

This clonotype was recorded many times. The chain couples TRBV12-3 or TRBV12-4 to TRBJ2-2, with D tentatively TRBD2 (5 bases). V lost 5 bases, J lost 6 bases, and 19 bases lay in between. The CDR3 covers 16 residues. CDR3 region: CASSPAGVGYPGELFF. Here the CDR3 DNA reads TGTGCCAGCAGTCCAGCCGGGGTGGGATATCCCGGGGAGCTGTTTTTT.

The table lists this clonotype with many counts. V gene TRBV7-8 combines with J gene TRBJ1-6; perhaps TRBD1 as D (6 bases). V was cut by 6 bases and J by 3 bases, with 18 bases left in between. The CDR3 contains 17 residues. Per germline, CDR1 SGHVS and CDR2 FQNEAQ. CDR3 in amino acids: CASSFHRDTDYNSPLHF. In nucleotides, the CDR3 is TGTGCCAGCAGTTTCCACCGGGACACAGACTATAATTCACCCCTCCACTTT.

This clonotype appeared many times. The CDR3 nucleotides are TGCAGCGGTGTAAGGGGGGATGGGGGCTACACCTTC. Encoded protein: CSGVRGDGGYTF. V and J are TRBV29-1 and TRBJ1-2, with a tentative D call TRBD1 (6 bases). CDR1 SQVTM and CDR2 ANQGSEA come from the germline V gene. V was cut by 7 bases and J by 8 bases, with 17 bases left in between. CDR3 length: 12 residues.

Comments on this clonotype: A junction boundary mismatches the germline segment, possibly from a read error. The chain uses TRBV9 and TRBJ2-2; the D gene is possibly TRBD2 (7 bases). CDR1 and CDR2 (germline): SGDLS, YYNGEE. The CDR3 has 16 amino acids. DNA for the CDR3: TGTGCCAGCAGCGTAACGGCGACACAGAACACCGGGGGGCTGTCTTTT. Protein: CASSVTATQNTGGLSF.

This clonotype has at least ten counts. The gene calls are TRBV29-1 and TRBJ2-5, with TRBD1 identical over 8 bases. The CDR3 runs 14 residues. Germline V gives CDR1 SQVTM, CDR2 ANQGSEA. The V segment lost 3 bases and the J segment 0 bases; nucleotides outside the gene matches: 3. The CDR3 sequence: CSVDRGPYQETQYF. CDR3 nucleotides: TGCAGCGTTGACAGGGGGCCGTACCAAGAGACCCAGTACTTC. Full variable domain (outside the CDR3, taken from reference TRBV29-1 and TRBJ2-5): SAVISQKPSRDICQRGTSLTIQCQVDSQVTMMFWYRQQPGQSLTLIATANQGSEATYESGFVIDKFPISRPNLTFSTLTVSNMSPEDSSIYLCSVDRGPYQETQYFGPGTRLLVL.

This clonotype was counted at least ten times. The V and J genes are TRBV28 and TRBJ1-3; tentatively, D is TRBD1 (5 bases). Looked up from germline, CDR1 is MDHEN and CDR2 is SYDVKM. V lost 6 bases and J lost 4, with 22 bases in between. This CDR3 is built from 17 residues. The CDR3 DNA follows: TGTGCCAGCAGCTCCCGGGACCCTGACCTTAGGGGAAACACCATATATTTT. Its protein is CASSSRDPDLRGNTIYF.

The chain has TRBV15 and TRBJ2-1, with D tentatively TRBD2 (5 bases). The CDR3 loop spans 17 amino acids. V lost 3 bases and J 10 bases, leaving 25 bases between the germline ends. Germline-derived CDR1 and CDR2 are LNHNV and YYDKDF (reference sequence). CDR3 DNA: TGTGCCACCAGCAGGGAGGACCGATCACGGCTATCCTTAGAGCAGTTCTTC. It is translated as CATSREDRSRLSLEQFF.

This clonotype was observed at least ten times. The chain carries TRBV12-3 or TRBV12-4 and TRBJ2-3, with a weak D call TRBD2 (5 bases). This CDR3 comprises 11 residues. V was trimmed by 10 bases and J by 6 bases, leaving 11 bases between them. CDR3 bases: TGTGCCATCAAGGGAGCGGATACGCAGTATTTT. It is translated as CAIKGADTQYF.

The CDR3 loop reads CASSSDLEQFF. In nucleotides, the CDR3 is TGTGCCAGCAGTTCCGATCTTGAGCAGTTCTTC. The rearrangement links TRBV12-3 or TRBV12-4 to TRBJ2-1; D gene unclear. The V gene lost 4 bases and the J gene lost 9 bases, with 7 bases spanning the gap. CDR3 length: 11 residues.

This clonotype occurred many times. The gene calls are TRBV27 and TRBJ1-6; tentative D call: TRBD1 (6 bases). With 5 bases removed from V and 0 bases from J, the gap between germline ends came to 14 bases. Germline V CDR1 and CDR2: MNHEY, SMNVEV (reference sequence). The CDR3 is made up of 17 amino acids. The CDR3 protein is CASSTPTGSSYNSPLHF. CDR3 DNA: TGTGCCAGCAGTACCCCGACAGGCAGCTCCTATAATTCACCCCTCCACTTT.